This T cell receptor beta chain was observed in a study of cytomegalovirus exposure and HLA in healthy donors. Study information: Unique TCRs numbering around 85 million, obtained from HLA-typed donors, made up an early data release.

Use of 60 Vbeta and 13 Jbeta primers characterized the PCR. Sequencing was performed with immunoSEQ multiplex PCR; in TCRdb, only in-frame clones are kept and a portion is missing. The sample carries 75,000 to 85,000 clones, around 80% recorded once. The length of the CDR3 is 16 residues. Per the germline V gene, CDR1 is SNHLY and CDR2 is FYNNEI. V shed 4 bases, J shed 1 base, and the junction held 5 bases outside the gene matches. Study results and limitations: Reports credit the classifier with highly specific, highly sensitive diagnosis of cytomegalovirus status.

Remarks on this clone: Its matching antigen is unknown.

Sequenced material: PBMCs. The clonotype originates from a male donor in good health and CMV-seronegative. The rearrangement uses TRBV2 and TRBJ1-2, with TRBD1 identical over 11 bases. The CDR3 loop reads CASSGKGTGGNYGYTF. The CDR3 DNA reads TGTGCCAGCAGTGGAAAAGGGACAGGGGGTAACTATGGCTACACCTTC.